Listed here are 2 T cell receptor beta chains from one sample, sequenced in a study of blood T cell repertoires in COVID-19 (dated by TCRdb to the early 2020s). The library was generated by the immunoSEQ multiplex PCR assay. In TCRdb, the immuneACCESS table is reduced to in-frame sequences with V and J assigned. These tables do not hold every clone; where another copy was compared, an unresolved V gene accounts for under half, and the others remain unexplained. The sample records some 200,000 clones, about 85% of which are singletons. The ten largest make up approximately 2.6% of the sample. The source material was peripheral blood. Every receptor here comes from a man aged 45 to 65 who had recovered from COVID-19.

This clone was counted once. The chain links TRBV3-1 (or the pseudogene TRBV3-2) to TRBJ2-7, with D perhaps TRBD2 (5 bases). The CDR3 covers 14 residues. Trimming removed 8 bases at V and 6 bases at J, with 20 bases between. Germline V gives CDR1 LGHDT, CDR2 YNNKEL (reference sequence). The CDR3 coding sequence is TGTGCCAGCGCACGTACGACTCGGGGAACCGAGCAGTACTTC. This sequence encodes CASARTTRGTEQYF.

The rearrangement joins TRBV7-2 to TRBJ2-7; TRBD1 matches at 7 bases. The CDR3 extends over 16 amino acids. With V trimmed by 5 bases and J by 2 bases, 12 bases remained unmatched. CDR1 is SGHTA and CDR2 is FQGNSA in the germline V gene. The CDR3 is CASSRPRGYNTYEQYF. The DNA of the CDR3 is TGTGCCAGCAGCCGGCCCAGGGGGTATAACACCTACGAGCAGTACTTC.